The 21 T cell receptor beta chains below were found in one sample sequenced in a study of quantifying T cell responses using KT2 cells. Study information: Reverse transcription used primers in the TCR alpha and beta constant regions.

An oligo carrying a UMI was ligated to the cDNA 3' end. First-round PCR used four to five cycles and beta primers RC1.1 and RC1.2 covering TRBC1 and TRBC2. TCRdb ran MiXCR on the UMI-ligation and nested PCR reads and lists one entry per CDR3 protein. In the table there are 52,000 or so distinct CDR3 sequences, around an eighth of which are singletons. Sequences were obtained from PBMCs spiked with cells of the T cell clone KT2. All receptors come from a human donor.

The count of this clonotype is one. It may be a read error: a sequence one base away is much more abundant. This chain joins TRBV19 and TRBJ2-7; D is unclear. V was trimmed by 4 bases and J by 6 bases, leaving 10 bases between them. In germline, CDR1 is LNHDA, CDR2 SQIVND (reference sequence). The length of the CDR3 is 12 residues. CDR3 DNA: TGTGCCAGTAGTACACAGAAGGTCGAGCAGTACTTC. Translation gives CASSTQKVEQYF.

A few counts support this clonotype. This chain connects TRBV29-1 to TRBJ2-5; 8 nucleotides line up with TRBD1. Germline CDR1 SQVTM, CDR2 ANQGSEA. The CDR3 has 14 amino acids. The J segment lost 5 bases and the V segment lost 4 bases, leaving 9 bases of the junction unmatched. The CDR3 protein is CSVGLQGGYETQYF. CDR3 bases: TGCAGCGTTGGGTTACAGGGGGGCTACGAGACCCAGTACTTC.

The chain combines TRBV11-3 with TRBJ2-7; D may match TRBD1 or TRBD2 (5 bases each). CDR1 SGHNT and CDR2 YENEEA come from the germline V gene. The V gene lost 4 bases and the J gene lost 5 bases, with 15 bases spanning the gap. The CDR3 is 14 residues long. The CDR3 DNA reads as TGTGCCAGCAGCTCCCTCCTTCGGGGCGACGAGCAGTACTTC. This sequence encodes CASSSLLRGDEQYF.

The chain links TRBV14 to TRBJ1-2; D is unresolved. CDR1 SGHDN and CDR2 FVKESK come from the germline V gene. Trimming took off 0 bases at V and 7 bases at J, with 12 bases between the two ends. The CDR3 has 14 amino acids. The CDR3 region is CASSQDTGGPGYTF. CDR3 DNA: TGTGCCAGCAGCCAAGACACGGGCGGACCTGGCTACACCTTC.

About this clonotype itself: Sequence at one end of the junction differs from germline and may be a read error. This chain joins TRBV29-1 and TRBJ2-1; TRBD1 matches 11 bases. CDR1 SQVTM and CDR2 ANQGSEA come from the germline V gene. The CDR3 covers 13 residues. CDR3 DNA sequence: TGCAGCGTTGGCTCGGGACAGGGGGGAGAGCGGTTCTTC. This sequence encodes CSVGSGQGGERFF.

This sequence joins TRBV12-3 or TRBV12-4 and TRBJ2-6, with D hard to call. The CDR3 spans 13 residues. V was clipped by 5 bases and J by 8 bases, with 10 bases between them. DNA of the CDR3: TGTGCCAGCAGTCCGACCGGTCCCAACGTCCTGACTTTC. Protein product: CASSPTGPNVLTF.

This clonotype was seen a few times. The V and J genes are TRBV7-9 and TRBJ1-2; D may be TRBD1 (6 bases). This CDR3 is built from 14 residues. Trimming left V 5 bases short and J 4 bases short, with 14 bases between. Germline CDR1 is SEHNR and CDR2 is FQNEAQ (reference sequence). The CDR3 DNA is TGTGCCAGCAGCGCCTCGGGGGCGTCCTATGGCTACACCTTC. It is translated as CASSASGASYGYTF.

The rearrangement uses TRBV30 and TRBJ2-1; the match to TRBD1 covers 10 bases. This CDR3 region has 15 residues. Germline CDR1 is GTSNPN and CDR2 is SVGIG (reference sequence). Germline trimming cut 1 base from V and 9 bases from J; bases unmatched to any gene: 9. The CDR3 region has the DNA TGTGCCTGGAGTGCAATGGACAGGGGGGGGGGTGAGCAGTTCTTC. As protein: CAWSAMDRGGGEQFF.

The chain couples TRBV7-9 to TRBJ2-5; D perhaps matches TRBD1 (5 bases). This CDR3 has 16 amino acids. Germline loops: CDR1 SEHNR, CDR2 FQNEAQ (reference sequence). V was clipped by 5 bases and J by 5 bases, with 21 bases between them. CDR3 nucleotides: TGTGCCAGCAGCCCGCAGTTTATAGGGGATTTCGAGACCCAGTACTTC. This encodes CASSPQFIGDFETQYF.

This clonotype was picked up a small number of times. The chain employs TRBV29-1 and TRBJ2-7; 12 bases align to TRBD2. V lost 6 bases, J lost 4 bases, and 10 bases stayed unmatched. Germline V lookup: CDR1 SQVTM, CDR2 ANQGSEA. The CDR3 is 15 amino acids. CDR3 amino acids: CSVPSGGAVGYEQYF. The CDR3 DNA sequence: TGCAGCGTCCCTAGCGGGGGGGCGGTAGGTTACGAGCAGTACTTC.

This clonotype was counted a few times. The V gene is TRBV20-1, the J gene TRBJ2-7, with D tentatively TRBD1 (6 bases). V dropped 1 base and J dropped 3 bases, with 7 bases sitting between them. CDR1 is DFQATT and CDR2 is SNEGSKA in the germline V gene (reference sequence). This CDR3 is built from 12 residues. The CDR3 sequence: CSARVDSYEQYF. CDR3 DNA sequence: TGCAGTGCTAGAGTGGACAGCTACGAGCAGTACTTC.

This chain uses TRBV20-1 with TRBJ1-1; D might be TRBD1 (5 bases). V was clipped by 4 bases and J by 1 base, with 13 bases between them. The germline gives CDR1 DFQATT, CDR2 SNEGSKA (reference sequence). CDR3 length: 14 amino acids. CDR3 region: CSANRAGRNTEAFF. The CDR3 coding sequence is TGCAGTGCTAATAGGGCAGGGAGGAACACTGAAGCTTTCTTT.

DNA of the CDR3: TGTGCCACCGTTGCGCAGGCCGGGGAGACCCAGTACTTC. It translates to CATVAQAGETQYF. The chain has TRBV24-1 and TRBJ2-5; D remains unclear. V shed 9 bases and J shed 5 bases, with 15 bases lying between them. The CDR3 is 13 amino acids. Germline V CDR1 and CDR2: KGHDR, SFDVKD.

A single count supports this clonotype. The genes are TRBV5-5 and TRBJ2-3; 10 bases map to TRBD2. Germline V gene sequence: CDR1 SGHKS, CDR2 YYEKEE (reference sequence). This CDR3 contains 16 residues. With 0 bases clipped from V and 6 bases from J, the junction kept 7 bases outside the gene matches. CDR3 residues: CASSLALAGVSDTQYF. CDR3 sequence (DNA): TGTGCCAGCAGCTTGGCGCTAGCGGGAGTATCTGATACGCAGTATTTT.

This clonotype was seen a few times. The genes are TRBV6-5 and TRBJ2-3; 7 bases are shared with TRBD1. V gave up 5 bases and J gave up 2 bases; unmatched junction bases: 4. This CDR3 region has 14 residues. Germline CDR1 reads MNHEY; CDR2 reads SVGAGI. The CDR3 spells CASSTGVSTDTQYF. Here the CDR3 DNA reads TGTGCCAGCAGTACAGGGGTTTCCACAGATACGCAGTATTTT.

This clonotype was detected a few times. The CDR3 DNA sequence: TGTGCCAGCAACCCTGGACTGAACACTGAAGCTTTCTTT. Its protein is CASNPGLNTEAFF. This chain links TRBV12-3 or TRBV12-4 with TRBJ1-1; D uncertain. Trimming removed 7 bases at V and 0 bases at J, with 9 bases between. This CDR3 comprises 13 residues.

This clonotype has more than one count but fewer than ten. J is TRBJ1-2 and V is TRBV12-3 or TRBV12-4; TRBD1 might be the D (6 bases). The CDR3 runs to 16 residues. Trimming pared 6 bases from V and 4 bases from J, leaving 21 bases between. CDR3 DNA sequence: TGTGCCAGCAGCCCACCCTCGACAGGAGGGGCCTATGGCTACACCTTC. Protein sequence: CASSPPSTGGAYGYTF.

The table lists this clonotype with many counts. CDR3 bases: TGTGCCAGCTCACCGGTCGTGGACACTGAAGCTTTCTTT. Translation gives CASSPVVDTEAFF. The gene calls are TRBV18 and TRBJ1-1; no firm D call. CDR3 length equals 13 residues. V was trimmed by 3 bases and J by 3 bases, leaving 8 bases between them. Germline V gene lookup returns CDR1 KGHSH and CDR2 LQKENI.

This clonotype was counted only a few times. The genes are TRBV7-9 and TRBJ1-1; the match to TRBD1 covers 8 bases. The germline V gene encodes CDR1 SEHNR and CDR2 FQNEAQ (reference sequence). The CDR3 runs to 13 residues. V trimming: 4 bases; J trimming: 6 bases; junction bases outside the gene matches: 4. The CDR3, as DNA: TGTGCCAGCAGCTCGGACAGGGAGCCTGAAGCTTTCTTT. Translating gives CASSSDREPEAFF.

The chain recombines TRBV7-7 with TRBJ1-5; 7 bases fit TRBD1. This CDR3 has 17 residues. With 5 bases clipped from V and 2 bases from J, the junction kept 12 bases outside the gene matches. Germline loops: CDR1 SSHAT, CDR2 FNYEAQ (reference sequence). This CDR3 is CASSTEIGTVGNQPQHF. The CDR3 DNA follows: TGTGCCAGCAGCACTGAAATCGGGACAGTCGGCAATCAGCCCCAGCATTTT.

This clonotype appeared many times. V gene TRBV19 combines with J gene TRBJ1-2, with D perhaps TRBD1 (5 bases). The CDR3 extends over 14 amino acids. Per germline, CDR1 LNHDA and CDR2 SQIVND (reference sequence). The V end was cut by 6 bases, the J end by 2 bases, with 13 bases between. CDR3 protein: CASRSTRDNYGYTF. The CDR3 nucleotides are TGTGCCAGTAGGTCAACACGGGACAACTATGGCTACACCTTC.